Below are 11 T cell receptor beta chains sequenced from a single sample in a study of beta chain features in type 1 diabetes. These receptors have no identified antigens. The study reverse transcribed the entire isolated RNA, so it sequenced expressed TCRB transcripts. TCRdb's copy holds only in-frame clones and misses some; the assay was immunoSEQ multiplex PCR. The data show roughly 730,000 clones, 13% seen once. Notes on the study in general: A moderate, significant TCRB CDR3 shortening appeared in type 1 diabetes across four CD4+ subsets.

Sequencing was performed on naive CD4+ T cells from blood. Receptors were obtained from a man in his late teens or twenties with type 1 diabetes.

This clone was recorded a few times. The rearrangement joins TRBV2 to TRBJ2-1; D unclear. This CDR3 has 15 amino acids. Trimming left V 6 bases short and J 3 bases short, with 15 bases between. From germline, CDR1 is SNHLY and CDR2 FYNNEI. In nucleotides, the CDR3 is TGTGCCAGCAGATGGAAAATAGATGACTACAATGAGCAGTTCTTC. It codes for CASRWKIDDYNEQFF.

This rearrangement joins TRBV5-8 to TRBJ2-3, with D uncertain. Deletions cut 0 bases from V and 3 bases from J, with 11 bases between. Per the germline V gene, CDR1 is SGHTS and CDR2 is YDEGEE. There are 15 residues in the CDR3. The CDR3 reads CASSLVIAGTDTQYF. CDR3 coding DNA: TGTGCCAGCAGCTTGGTGATAGCTGGGACAGATACGCAGTATTTT.

This clone was counted between two and nine times. This rearrangement joins TRBV4-1 to TRBJ2-2, with D perhaps TRBD1 (6 bases). This CDR3 is 19 amino acids long. Germline-derived CDR1 and CDR2 are MGHRA and YSYEKL. The germline V and J ends were trimmed by 3 bases and 2 bases, with 22 bases remaining between them. The DNA of the CDR3 is TGCGCCAGCAGCCATGAGGGGGAGCCGACTTGGAGAAACACCGGGGAGCTGTTTTTT. It translates to CASSHEGEPTWRNTGELFF.

In DNA, the CDR3 is TGTGCCAGCAGCCCGCCCAGACAGACTTATAGCAATCAGCCCCAGCATTTT. Its translation: CASSPPRQTYSNQPQHF. The rearrangement joins TRBV7-2 to TRBJ1-5, with D perhaps matching TRBD1 (5 bases). The V and J ends lost 5 bases and 0 bases respectively, with 17 bases between them. The CDR3 has 17 amino acids. Germline CDR1 reads SGHTA; CDR2 reads FQGNSA.

This clone was counted a few times. The chain couples TRBV29-1 to TRBJ1-2; a possible D gene is TRBD1 (5 bases). Germline CDR1 SQVTM, CDR2 ANQGSEA. V lost 7 bases and J lost 4, with 16 bases in between. The CDR3 has 13 amino acids. The CDR3 spells CSAREGIGYGYTF. The CDR3 bases are TGCAGCGCCCGTGAGGGGATAGGCTATGGCTACACCTTC.

This clone occurred a few times. CDR3: CASSWYGSGANVLTF. CDR3 coding DNA: TGTGCCAGCAGCTGGTATGGGTCTGGGGCCAACGTCCTGACTTTC. The chain combines TRBV5-4 with TRBJ2-6; no clear D gene. The CDR3 length is 15 residues. Germline CDR1 SGHNT, CDR2 YYREEE (reference sequence). The V and J ends lost 3 bases and 1 base respectively, with 8 bases between them.

J is TRBJ2-2 and V is TRBV7-3; 8 nucleotides agree with TRBD1. Germline V gene sequence: CDR1 SGHTA, CDR2 FQGTGA. V was clipped by 5 bases and J by 5 bases; unmatched bases: 7. The CDR3 totals 15 residues. The CDR3 nucleotides read TGTGCCAGCAGCCGTAACGGACAGGGAACCGGGGAGCTGTTTTTT. Its protein is CASSRNGQGTGELFF.

This chain connects TRBV4-1 to TRBJ2-3, with TRBD2 identical over 7 bases. CDR1 and CDR2 from the germline V gene are MGHRA and YSYEKL. V was pared by 0 bases and J by 6 bases, with 9 bases of the junction left unmatched. This CDR3 region has 16 residues. CDR3 sequence (DNA): TGCGCCAGCAGCCAAGATTCGGGGAAACTAGCGGATACGCAGTATTTT. Translation: CASSQDSGKLADTQYF.

This clone turned up a few times. The rearrangement uses TRBV4-1 and TRBJ2-1; weak D call: TRBD2 (6 bases). Germline V CDR1 and CDR2: MGHRA, YSYEKL. The CDR3 loop spans 15 amino acids. The V end lost 3 bases, the J end lost 9 bases, and 18 bases lay between the germline ends. Here the CDR3 DNA reads TGCGCCAGCAGCCACGGCGGGACCCCAAAGGGTGAGCAGTTCTTC. It encodes CASSHGGTPKGEQFF.

V is TRBV7-9 and J is TRBJ2-5, with D maybe TRBD2 (6 bases). This CDR3 region has 15 residues. Trimming pared 0 bases from V and 2 bases from J, leaving 10 bases between. Germline lookup yields CDR1 SEHNR and CDR2 FQNEAQ (reference sequence). As DNA, the CDR3 is TGTGCCAGCAGCTTAGCGAGTGCGGGACAAGAGACCCAGTACTTC. Protein sequence: CASSLASAGQETQYF.

This chain connects TRBV5-1 to TRBJ1-1; TRBD1 matches at 8 bases. V trimming: 0 bases; J trimming: 2 bases; junction bases outside the gene matches: 3. Germline lookup yields CDR1 SGHRS and CDR2 YFSETQ. This CDR3 is built from 15 residues. The CDR3 DNA reads TGCGCCAGCAGCTTGGGCGGACAGGGAAACACTGAAGCTTTCTTT. This sequence encodes CASSLGGQGNTEAFF.